These T cell receptor beta chains were read from a single sample in a study of T cells in Graves' hyperthyroidism and ophthalmopathy. TCRdb called the multiplex PCR reads again in MiXCR, with one record for every CDR3 protein. The sample yields under 650,000 distinct CDR3 sequences, 15% to 20% seen once. The sequenced sample consisted of blood. These receptors came from a woman in her twenties or thirties with Graves' hyperthyroidism. Each CDR3 is given with its conserved first and last residue. A D gene is named only where the DNA matches it firmly. Clone size appears in some rows only: once, few, many, or a class for an expanded clone.

V gene: TRBV27
clone size: few
D gene: NA
J gene: TRBJ2-7
CDR3 DNA: TGTGCCAGCGCCTTAAACCGGGACACGATCTCCTACGAGCAGTACTTC
CDR3 protein: CASALNRDTISYEQYF

V gene: TRBV30
clone size: many
D gene: NA
J gene: TRBJ1-1
CDR3 DNA: TGTGCCTGCCCAAACATAGGCGATAACACTGAAGCTTTCTTT
CDR3 protein: CACPNIGDNTEAFF

V gene: TRBV7-2
clone size: few
D gene: TRBD1
J gene: TRBJ2-3
CDR3 DNA: TGTGCCAGCAGCACGGGACAGGGGGCACCGAGTACGCAGTATTTT
CDR3 protein: CASSTGQGAPSTQYF

V gene: TRBV7-2
clone size: many
D gene: NA
J gene: TRBJ1-1
CDR3 DNA: TGTGCCAGCAGCCCAGTCGGGGGGGACACTGAAGCTTTCTTT
CDR3 protein: CASSPVGGDTEAFF

V gene: TRBV7-9
clone size: NA
D gene: NA
J gene: TRBJ1-2
CDR3 DNA: TGTGCCAGCATCGACTCTGGCTATGGCTACACCTTC
CDR3 protein: CASIDSGYGYTF

V gene: TRBV24-1
clone size: NA
D gene: NA
J gene: TRBJ2-1
CDR3 DNA: TGTGCCACCAGTAAGCGTTTCTCCTACAATGAGCAGTTCTTC
CDR3 protein: CATSKRFSYNEQFF

V gene: TRBV19
clone size: few
D gene: NA
J gene: TRBJ2-5
CDR3 DNA: TGTGCCAGTAGTAAGGTTGGGGCTAGCGCAGGGGAGACCCAGTACTTC
CDR3 protein: CASSKVGASAGETQYF

V gene: TRBV9
clone size: NA
D gene: NA
J gene: TRBJ1-5
CDR3 DNA: TGTGCCAGCAGCGCGGACAGTTATAACAATCAGCCCCAGCATTTT
CDR3 protein: CASSADSYNNQPQHF

V gene: TRBV6-1
clone size: many
D gene: NA
J gene: TRBJ1-1
CDR3 DNA: TGTGCCAGCAGTGAACACCGCCGGGGGCCTGAAGCTTTCTTT
CDR3 protein: CASSEHRRGPEAFF

V gene: TRBV7-9
clone size: many
D gene: NA
J gene: TRBJ2-7
CDR3 DNA: TGTGCCAGCAGCTTACCGGCGCCCTCGGCGGAGCAGTACTTC
CDR3 protein: CASSLPAPSAEQYF

V gene: TRBV6-1
clone size: few
D gene: TRBD1
J gene: TRBJ2-7
CDR3 DNA: TGTGCCAGCAGCCTAGACAGGGCGAGCGAGCAGTACTTC
CDR3 protein: CASSLDRASEQYF

V gene: TRBV12-5
clone size: few
D gene: TRBD2
J gene: TRBJ2-1
CDR3 DNA: TGTGCTAGTGGTTTGGTACCATCGGGAGCGGGGAATGAGCAGTTCTTC
CDR3 protein: CASGLVPSGAGNEQFF

V gene: TRBV12-3/TRBV12-4
clone size: NA
D gene: TRBD1
J gene: TRBJ1-2
CDR3 DNA: TGTGCCAGCAGTTCCCCTCAAAGGACAGGGGGAATCGGCTACACCTTC
CDR3 protein: CASSSPQRTGGIGYTF

V gene: TRBV28
clone size: many
D gene: TRBD2
J gene: TRBJ2-3
CDR3 DNA: TGTGCCAGCAGTTTCCCGGGACTAGAAAGCACAGATACGCAGTATTTT
CDR3 protein: CASSFPGLESTDTQYF

V gene: TRBV6-6
clone size: NA
D gene: NA
J gene: TRBJ2-1
CDR3 DNA: TGTGCCAGCAGTTACTCTAAAGGGTCTATTACTGAGCAGTTCTTC
CDR3 protein: CASSYSKGSITEQFF

V gene: TRBV27
clone size: many
D gene: NA
J gene: TRBJ2-7
CDR3 DNA: TGTGCCAGCAGCCGAATGGAGGGCTCGTACGAGCAGTACTTC
CDR3 protein: CASSRMEGSYEQYF

V gene: TRBV7-3
clone size: many
D gene: NA
J gene: TRBJ2-1
CDR3 DNA: TGTGCCAGCAGCTTAAGGGTAGCGGAGGCCTACAATGAGCAGTTCTTC
CDR3 protein: CASSLRVAEAYNEQFF

V gene: TRBV12-3/TRBV12-4
clone size: many
D gene: TRBD1
J gene: TRBJ1-4
CDR3 DNA: TGTGCCAGCAGTTCCCCCGAGACAGGGGGAGAAAAACTGTTTTTT
CDR3 protein: CASSSPETGGEKLFF

V gene: TRBV19
clone size: NA
D gene: NA
J gene: TRBJ1-1
CDR3 DNA: TGTGCCAGTTCGCCGTGGCACCTGAACACTGAAGCTTTCTTT
CDR3 protein: CASSPWHLNTEAFF

V gene: TRBV11-2
clone size: many
D gene: NA
J gene: TRBJ2-2
CDR3 DNA: TGTGCCAGCAGCTTAGAAGGGGTCGAGCTGTTTTTT
CDR3 protein: CASSLEGVELFF

V gene: TRBV18
clone size: many
D gene: TRBD1
J gene: TRBJ2-5
CDR3 DNA: TGTGCCAGCTCATCTGGACAGGGAACGGAGACCCAGTACTTC
CDR3 protein: CASSSGQGTETQYF

V gene: TRBV11-2
clone size: many
D gene: TRBD1
J gene: TRBJ2-7
CDR3 DNA: TGTGCCAGCCACGGTAGGACAGGGAGAATCTACGAGCAGTACTTC
CDR3 protein: CASHGRTGRIYEQYF

V gene: TRBV5-1
clone size: many
D gene: NA
J gene: TRBJ2-1
CDR3 DNA: TGCGCCAGCAGCTTGGCGGTGAGCTCCTACAATGAGCAGTTCTTC
CDR3 protein: CASSLAVSSYNEQFF

V gene: TRBV20-1
clone size: few
D gene: NA
J gene: TRBJ2-1
CDR3 DNA: TGCAGTGCCCCGACCGGGATAAGCTCCTACAATGAGCAGTTCTTC
CDR3 protein: CSAPTGISSYNEQFF

V gene: TRBV18
clone size: NA
D gene: TRBD2
J gene: TRBJ2-2
CDR3 DNA: TGTGCCAGCTCACCGCAGACACTAGCGGGAGGACGAACCGGGGAGCTGTTTTTT
CDR3 protein: CASSPQTLAGGRTGELFF

V gene: TRBV24-1
clone size: few
D gene: NA
J gene: TRBJ2-1
CDR3 DNA: TGTGCCACCAGTGATAATAGGGGATCCTACAATGAGCAGTTCTTC
CDR3 protein: CATSDNRGSYNEQFF

V gene: TRBV18
clone size: NA
D gene: TRBD1
J gene: TRBJ2-7
CDR3 DNA: TGTGCCAACTCATTCGGGACAGACTACGAGCAGTACTTC
CDR3 protein: CANSFGTDYEQYF

V gene: TRBV12-3/TRBV12-4
clone size: many
D gene: TRBD1
J gene: TRBJ1-1
CDR3 DNA: TGTGCCAGCCGATTGGGGAGGACAGGCATGAACACTGAAGCTTTCTTT
CDR3 protein: CASRLGRTGMNTEAFF

V gene: TRBV7-9
clone size: few
D gene: NA
J gene: TRBJ2-4
CDR3 DNA: TGTGCCAGCAGCCACGACACCTTTAAAAACATTCAGTACTTC
CDR3 protein: CASSHDTFKNIQYF

V gene: TRBV5-1
clone size: NA
D gene: NA
J gene: TRBJ2-7
CDR3 DNA: TGTGCCAGCAAGGAGGTGGGCGTCTCCTACGAGCAGTACTTC
CDR3 protein: CASKEVGVSYEQYF

V gene: TRBV3-1
clone size: NA
D gene: NA
J gene: TRBJ2-7
CDR3 DNA: TGTGCCAGCAGCCAAGGGATCAGCGGCTCTCTGGAGCAGTACTTC
CDR3 protein: CASSQGISGSLEQYF

V gene: TRBV15
clone size: many
D gene: NA
J gene: TRBJ1-1
CDR3 DNA: TGTGCCACCAGCAGAGAATCCGTGAACACTGAAGCTTTCTTT
CDR3 protein: CATSRESVNTEAFF

V gene: TRBV28
clone size: many
D gene: NA
J gene: TRBJ1-2
CDR3 DNA: TGTGCCAGCAGTTTTATAGGCATCGATGGCTACACCTTC
CDR3 protein: CASSFIGIDGYTF

V gene: TRBV28
clone size: many
D gene: NA
J gene: TRBJ1-4
CDR3 DNA: TGTGCCAGCAGTTTAGGACAGCAAAATGAAAAACTGTTTTTT
CDR3 protein: CASSLGQQNEKLFF

V gene: TRBV7-9
clone size: NA
D gene: TRBD2
J gene: TRBJ2-3
CDR3 DNA: TGTGCCAGCGATAGCGGGTATGGCACAGATACGCAGTATTTT
CDR3 protein: CASDSGYGTDTQYF

V gene: TRBV3-1
clone size: many
D gene: NA
J gene: TRBJ2-7
CDR3 DNA: TGTGCCAGCAGCCAAGATCTAGGACTTAGCTCCTACGAGCAGTACTTC
CDR3 protein: CASSQDLGLSSYEQYF

V gene: TRBV5-1
clone size: few
D gene: NA
J gene: TRBJ2-1
CDR3 DNA: TGCGCCAGCAGTCATGACAAACTGGGAAACTTAGGCTATGAGCAGTTCTTC
CDR3 protein: CASSHDKLGNLGYEQFF

V gene: TRBV20-1
clone size: many
D gene: TRBD2
J gene: TRBJ2-5
CDR3 DNA: TGCAGTGCTGGCAACCTGGGGGGGGAGCAAGAGACCCAGTACTTC
CDR3 protein: CSAGNLGGEQETQYF

V gene: TRBV9
clone size: many
D gene: TRBD2
J gene: TRBJ2-7
CDR3 DNA: TGTGCCAGCAGCGTACTAGCGGGAGTTAAGGACGAGCAGTACTTC
CDR3 protein: CASSVLAGVKDEQYF

V gene: TRBV12-3/TRBV12-4
clone size: NA
D gene: NA
J gene: TRBJ2-2
CDR3 DNA: TGTGCCAGCAGTTTCGAACAGGGGAACACCGGGGAGCTGTTTTTT
CDR3 protein: CASSFEQGNTGELFF

V gene: TRBV7-2
clone size: many
D gene: NA
J gene: TRBJ2-3
CDR3 DNA: TGTGCCAGGGGCAGCGGGCCCACAGATACGCAGTATTTT
CDR3 protein: CARGSGPTDTQYF